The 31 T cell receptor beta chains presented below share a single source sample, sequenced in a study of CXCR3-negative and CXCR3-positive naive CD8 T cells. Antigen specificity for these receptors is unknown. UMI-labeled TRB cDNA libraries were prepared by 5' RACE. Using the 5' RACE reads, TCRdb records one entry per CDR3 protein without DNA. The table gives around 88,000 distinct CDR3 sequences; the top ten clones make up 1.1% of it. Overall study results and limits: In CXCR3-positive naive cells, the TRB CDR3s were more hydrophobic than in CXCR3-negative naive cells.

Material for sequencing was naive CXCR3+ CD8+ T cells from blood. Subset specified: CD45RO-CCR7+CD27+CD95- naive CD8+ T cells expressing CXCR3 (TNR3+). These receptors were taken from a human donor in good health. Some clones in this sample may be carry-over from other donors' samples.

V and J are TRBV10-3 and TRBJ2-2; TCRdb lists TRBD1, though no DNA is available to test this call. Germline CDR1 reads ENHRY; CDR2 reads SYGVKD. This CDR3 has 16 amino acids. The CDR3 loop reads CAIYRTGTRSTGELFF.

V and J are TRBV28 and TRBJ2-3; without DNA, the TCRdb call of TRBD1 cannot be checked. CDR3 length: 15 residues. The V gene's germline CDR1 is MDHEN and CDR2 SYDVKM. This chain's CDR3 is CASSRNRGRTDTQYF.

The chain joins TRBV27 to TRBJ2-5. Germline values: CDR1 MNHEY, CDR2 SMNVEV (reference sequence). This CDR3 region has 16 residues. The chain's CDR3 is CASSLQSVEYQETQYF.

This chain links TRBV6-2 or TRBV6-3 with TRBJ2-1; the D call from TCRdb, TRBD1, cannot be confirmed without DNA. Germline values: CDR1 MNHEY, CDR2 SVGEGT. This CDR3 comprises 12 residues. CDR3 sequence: CASSSNPWGQFF.

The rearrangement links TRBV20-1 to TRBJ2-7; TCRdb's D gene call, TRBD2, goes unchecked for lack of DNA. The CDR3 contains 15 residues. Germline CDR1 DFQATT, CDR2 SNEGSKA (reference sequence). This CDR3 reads CSAKSVSDFPYEQYF.

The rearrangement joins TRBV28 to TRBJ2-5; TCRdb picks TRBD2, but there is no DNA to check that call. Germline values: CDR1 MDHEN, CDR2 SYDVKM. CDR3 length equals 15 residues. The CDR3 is CASSFGALTQETQYF.

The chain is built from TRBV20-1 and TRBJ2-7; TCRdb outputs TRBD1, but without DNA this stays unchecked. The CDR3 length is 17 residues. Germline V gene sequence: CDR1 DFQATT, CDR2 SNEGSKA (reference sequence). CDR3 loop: CSAIEVDRKRNTYEQYF.

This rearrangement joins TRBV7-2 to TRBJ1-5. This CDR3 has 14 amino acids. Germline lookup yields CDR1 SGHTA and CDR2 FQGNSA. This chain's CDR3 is CASSLLSGNQPQHF.

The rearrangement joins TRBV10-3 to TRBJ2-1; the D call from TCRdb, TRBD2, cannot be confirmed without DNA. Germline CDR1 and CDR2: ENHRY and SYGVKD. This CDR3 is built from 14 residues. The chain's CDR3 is CAITGEGHHNEQFF.

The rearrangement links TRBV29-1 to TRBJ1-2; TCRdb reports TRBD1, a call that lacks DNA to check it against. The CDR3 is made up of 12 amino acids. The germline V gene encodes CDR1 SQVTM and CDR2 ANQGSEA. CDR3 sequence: CSAADRGYGYTF.

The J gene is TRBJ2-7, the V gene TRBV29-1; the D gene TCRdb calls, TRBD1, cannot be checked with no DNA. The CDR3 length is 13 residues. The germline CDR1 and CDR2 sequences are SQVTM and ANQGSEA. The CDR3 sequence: CSVYYRDSYEQYF.

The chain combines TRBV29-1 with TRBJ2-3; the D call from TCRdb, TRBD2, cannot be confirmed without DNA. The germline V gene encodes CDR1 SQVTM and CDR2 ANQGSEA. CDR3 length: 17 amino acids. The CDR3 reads CSLKGLAGAYSTDTQYF.

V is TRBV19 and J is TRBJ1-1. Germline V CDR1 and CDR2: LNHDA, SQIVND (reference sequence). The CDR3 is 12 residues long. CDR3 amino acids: CASRQVNTEAFF.

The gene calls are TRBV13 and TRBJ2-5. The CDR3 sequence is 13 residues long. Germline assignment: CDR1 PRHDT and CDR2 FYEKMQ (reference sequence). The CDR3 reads CASSPNPTETQYF.

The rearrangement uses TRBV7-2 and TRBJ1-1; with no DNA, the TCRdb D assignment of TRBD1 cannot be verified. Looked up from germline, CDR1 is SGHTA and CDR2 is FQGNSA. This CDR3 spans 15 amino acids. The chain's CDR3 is CASSRGTWGNTEAFF. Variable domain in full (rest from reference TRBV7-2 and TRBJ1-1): GAGVSQSPSNKVTEKGKDVELRCDPISGHTALYWYRQSLGQGLEFLIYFQGNSAPDKSGLPSDRFSAERTGGSVSTLTIQRTQQEDSAVYLCASSRGTWGNTEAFFGQGTRLTVV.

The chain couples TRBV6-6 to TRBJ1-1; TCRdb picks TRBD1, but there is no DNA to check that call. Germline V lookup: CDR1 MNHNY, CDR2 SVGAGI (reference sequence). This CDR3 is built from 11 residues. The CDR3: CASQPPPEAFF.

CDR3 sequence: CASSTRDNFYGYTF. The V call is TRBV12-3 or TRBV12-4, the J call TRBJ1-2; the D gene TCRdb calls, TRBD1, cannot be checked with no DNA. This CDR3 region has 14 residues.

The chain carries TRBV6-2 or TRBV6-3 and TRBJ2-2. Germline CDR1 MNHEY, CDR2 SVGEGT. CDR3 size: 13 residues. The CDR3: CATLSSNTGELFF.

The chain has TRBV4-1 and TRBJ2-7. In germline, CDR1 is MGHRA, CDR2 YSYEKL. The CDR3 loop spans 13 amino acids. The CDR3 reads CASSQASPYEQYF.

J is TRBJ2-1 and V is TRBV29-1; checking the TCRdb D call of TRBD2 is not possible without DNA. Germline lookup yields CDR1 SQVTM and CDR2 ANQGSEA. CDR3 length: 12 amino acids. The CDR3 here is CSAGTGGTEQFF.

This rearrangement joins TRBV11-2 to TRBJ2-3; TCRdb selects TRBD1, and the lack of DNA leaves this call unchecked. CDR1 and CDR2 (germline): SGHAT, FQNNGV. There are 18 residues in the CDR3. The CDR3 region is CASSLGWAQGWSTDTQYF.

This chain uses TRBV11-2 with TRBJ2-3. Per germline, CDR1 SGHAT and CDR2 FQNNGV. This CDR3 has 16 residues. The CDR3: CASSLDRLAGTDTQYF.

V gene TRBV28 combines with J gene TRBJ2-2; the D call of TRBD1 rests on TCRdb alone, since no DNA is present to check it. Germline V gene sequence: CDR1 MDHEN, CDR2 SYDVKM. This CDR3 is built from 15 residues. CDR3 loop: CASSLDRENTGELFF.

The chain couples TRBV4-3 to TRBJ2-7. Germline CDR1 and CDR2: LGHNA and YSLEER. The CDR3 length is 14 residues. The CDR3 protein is CASSQDYGHYEQYF.

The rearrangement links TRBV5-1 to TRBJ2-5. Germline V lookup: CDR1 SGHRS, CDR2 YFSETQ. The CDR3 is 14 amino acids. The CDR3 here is CASSSTEYQETQYF.

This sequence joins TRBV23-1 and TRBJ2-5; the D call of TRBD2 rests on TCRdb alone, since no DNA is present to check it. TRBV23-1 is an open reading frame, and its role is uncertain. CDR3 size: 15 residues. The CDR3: CASSQFAAGPETQYF.

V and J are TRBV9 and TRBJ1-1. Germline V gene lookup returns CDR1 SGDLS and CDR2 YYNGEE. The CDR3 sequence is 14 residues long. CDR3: CASSGTVANTEASF.

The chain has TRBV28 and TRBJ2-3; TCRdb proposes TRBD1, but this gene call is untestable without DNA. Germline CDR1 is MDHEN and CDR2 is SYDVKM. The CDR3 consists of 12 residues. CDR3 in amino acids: CAAGGNTDTQYF.

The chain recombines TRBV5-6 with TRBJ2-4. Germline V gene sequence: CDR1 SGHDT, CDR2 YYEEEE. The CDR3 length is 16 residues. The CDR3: CASSLDRVVTKNIQYF. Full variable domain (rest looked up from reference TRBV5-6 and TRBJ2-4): DAGVTQSPTHLIKTRGQQVTLRCSPKSGHDTVSWYQQALGQGPQFIFQYYEEEERQRGNFPDRFSGHQFPNYSSELNVNALLLGDSALYLCASSLDRVVTKNIQYFGAGTRLSVL.

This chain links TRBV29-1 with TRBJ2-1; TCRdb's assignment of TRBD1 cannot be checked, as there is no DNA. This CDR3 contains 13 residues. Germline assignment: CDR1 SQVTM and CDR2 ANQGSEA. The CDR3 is CSLRDRTYNEQFF.

This CDR3 is CSARGGSSQETQYF. V and J are TRBV20-1 and TRBJ2-5. This CDR3 contains 14 residues. In germline, CDR1 is DFQATT, CDR2 SNEGSKA (reference sequence).